The clone carrying this T cell receptor (beta chain) was seen a few times. Antigen: not known. V lost 6 bases to trimming and J lost 3 bases; unmatched junction nucleotides: 5. The germline CDR1 and CDR2 sequences are MNHEY and SVGAGI. The CDR3 totals 15 residues. Primers: 60 Vbeta forward and 13 Jbeta reverse. Profiling relied on immunoSEQ multiplex PCR, and the TCRdb table lists in-frame clones only, not all of them. The repertoire consists of 150,000 to 200,000 clones, with 65% to 85% occurring once and the leading ten covering 2.5% to 3%. The donors comprised healthy bone marrow donors. The data were obtained in a study of cytomegalovirus exposure and HLA in healthy donors. Points from the study as a whole: A later analysis found that most CMV-associated TCR beta chains appeared HLA-restricted. Relative to equally common others, HLA-associated TCR beta chains showed greater clonal expansion in a later analysis. Generally TCR sequences proved uncommon, though certain public TCRs appeared in numerous donors.

The chain recombines TRBV6-5 with TRBJ2-7, with 13 bases identical to TRBD2. The source of this sequence is a woman in her forties or fifties in good health and CMV-seropositive. The material sequenced was PBMCs. The CDR3 loop is CASSLLAGGRYEQYF. CDR3 nucleotides: TGTGCCAGCAGCTTACTAGCGGGGGGGCGCTACGAGCAGTACTTC.